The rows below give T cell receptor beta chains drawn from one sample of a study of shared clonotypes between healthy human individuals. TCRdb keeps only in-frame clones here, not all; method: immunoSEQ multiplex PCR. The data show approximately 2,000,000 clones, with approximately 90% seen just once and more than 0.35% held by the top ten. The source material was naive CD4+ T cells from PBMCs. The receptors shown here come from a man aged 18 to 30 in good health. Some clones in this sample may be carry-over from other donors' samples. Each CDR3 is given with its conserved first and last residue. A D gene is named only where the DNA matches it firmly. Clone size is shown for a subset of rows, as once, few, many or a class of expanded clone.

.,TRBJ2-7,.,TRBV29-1,TGCAGCGTACAATCGGGCCCCTACGAGCAGTACTTC,CSVQSGPYEQYF
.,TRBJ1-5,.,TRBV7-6,TGTGCCAGCAGCTTAGGGGGAGGAAGCAATCAGCCCCAGCATTTT,CASSLGGGSNQPQHF
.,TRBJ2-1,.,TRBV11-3,TGTGCCAGCAGCTTAGACCGTCTGGGTGGGCAGTTCTTC,CASSLDRLGGQFF
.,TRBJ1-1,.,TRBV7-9,TGTGCCAGCAGCTTAGAAGGACTGAAGAACACTGAAGCTTTCTTT,CASSLEGLKNTEAFF
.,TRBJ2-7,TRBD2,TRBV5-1,TGCGCCAGCAGCTGGCCCGCTAGCGGACCAAGGGACGAGCAGTACTTC,CASSWPASGPRDEQYF
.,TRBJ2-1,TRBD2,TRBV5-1,TGCGCCAGCAGCTTGGGGCTAGCGGGAGTCAATGAGCAGTTCTTC,CASSLGLAGVNEQFF
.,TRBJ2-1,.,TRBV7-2,TGTGCCAGCAGCGGGCCGGCAGCGGCAACCTACAATGAGCAGTTCTTC,CASSGPAAATYNEQFF
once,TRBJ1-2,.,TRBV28,TGTGCCAGCAGTTTGGACGGTTATGGCTACACCTTC,CASSLDGYGYTF
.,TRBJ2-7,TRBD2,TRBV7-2,TGTGCCAGCAGCCCCCCCGGGACTAGTTTATACGAGCAGTACTTC,CASSPPGTSLYEQYF
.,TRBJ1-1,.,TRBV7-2,TGTGCCAGCAGCTTAGTGGGCAGTAGGCACACTGAAGCTTTCTTT,CASSLVGSRHTEAFF
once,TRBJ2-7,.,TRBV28,TGTGCCAGCAGTTTCATCGGGGGCGAGCAGTACTTC,CASSFIGGEQYF
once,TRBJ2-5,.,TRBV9,TGTGCCAGCAGCCACGGTTTGAGGACTCCCAACTATCGAGAGACCCAGTACTTC,CASSHGLRTPNYRETQYF
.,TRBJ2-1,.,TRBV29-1,TGCAGCGTTGAAGAAGGCAGGGGGGGGACCTACAATGAGCAGTTCTTC,CSVEEGRGGTYNEQFF
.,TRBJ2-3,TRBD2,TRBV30,TGTGCCTGGAGTCAAAGGCGGCTAGCGGGGTCCACGCAGTATTTT,CAWSQRRLAGSTQYF
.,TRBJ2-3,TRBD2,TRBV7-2,TGTGCCAGCAGCACAGGGACTAGCGGGAGTAGAGATACGCAGTATTTT,CASSTGTSGSRDTQYF
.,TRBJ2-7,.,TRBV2,TGTGCCAGCAGTGGATACGGGGAGCAGTACTTC,CASSGYGEQYF
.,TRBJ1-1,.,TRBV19,TGTGCCAGTACTATATCTCCAGGGGAAACTGAAGCTTTCTTT,CASTISPGETEAFF
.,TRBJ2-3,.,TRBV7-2,TGTGCCAGCAGCTTAGTCGGCCCCCAGGCCCAGAGGGGTACGCAGTATTTT,CASSLVGPQAQRGTQYF
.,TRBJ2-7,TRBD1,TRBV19,TGTGCCAGTAGTAAAGGAGGACAGGGTTCCTACGAGCAGTACTTC,CASSKGGQGSYEQYF
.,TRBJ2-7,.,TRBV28,TGTGCCAGCAGTTTCCCGGACAGCTCCTACGAGCAGTACTTC,CASSFPDSSYEQYF
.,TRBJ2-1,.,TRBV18,TGTGCCAGCTCATTCGGACTCAACAATGAGCAGTTCTTC,CASSFGLNNEQFF
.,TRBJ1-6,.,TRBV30,TGTGCCTGGAGTGCACCCAGCTCCTATAATTCACCCCTCCACTTT,CAWSAPSSYNSPLHF
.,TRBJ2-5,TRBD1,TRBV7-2,TGTGCCAGCAGCCTCCCTGAGGGGGCCGTACAAGAGACCCAGTACTTC,CASSLPEGAVQETQYF
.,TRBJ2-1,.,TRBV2,TGTGCCAGCAGTAAATCTTTCGGGGCTAGCGCCAATGAGCAGTTCTTC,CASSKSFGASANEQFF
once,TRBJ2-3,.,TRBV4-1,TGCGCCAGCAGCTCCCGGAGGGCTGGGGATACGCAGTATTTT,CASSSRRAGDTQYF
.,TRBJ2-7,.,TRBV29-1,TGCAGCGTCGACCTATCTACAGGCGAGCAGTACTTC,CSVDLSTGEQYF
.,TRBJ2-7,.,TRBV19,TGTGCCAGTAGTGGCGGAGTCGTCGAGCAGTACTTC,CASSGGVVEQYF
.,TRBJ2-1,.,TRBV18,TGTGCCAGCTCACCATTGCCGCTCTCCTACAATGAGCAGTTCTTC,CASSPLPLSYNEQFF
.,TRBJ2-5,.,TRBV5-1,TGCGCCAGCAGCCTGAAACTAGGGTTAGAGACCCAGTACTTC,CASSLKLGLETQYF
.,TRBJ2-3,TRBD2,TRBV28,TGTGCCAGCAGTTTACTAGCGGGAGGAACGGCCACGCAGTATTTT,CASSLLAGGTATQYF
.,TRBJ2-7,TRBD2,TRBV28,TGTGCCAGTAGCGGGCCGGGACCCCCCTACGAGCAGTACTTC,CASSGPGPPYEQYF
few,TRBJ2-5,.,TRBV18,TGTGCCAGCTCACCACGGTCAGAAGAGACCCAGTACTTC,CASSPRSEETQYF
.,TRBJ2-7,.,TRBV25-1,TGTGCCAGCAGTCTGATGGACAGATCCTACGAGCAGTACTTC,CASSLMDRSYEQYF
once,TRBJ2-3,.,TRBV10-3,TGTGCCATCAGTGAGGGCGGGGCGGCTGGAGATACGCAGTATTTT,CAISEGGAAGDTQYF
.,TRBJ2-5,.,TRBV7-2,TGTGCCAGCAGCTTGATGGGGAGGGAGACCCAGTACTTC,CASSLMGRETQYF
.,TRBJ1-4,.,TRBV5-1,TGCGCCAGCAGCCAGGGATCTGGTGAAAAACTGTTTTTT,CASSQGSGEKLFF
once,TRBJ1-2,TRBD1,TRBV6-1,TGTGCCAGCAGTGTACACCAAGGACGGACAGGGCCTAACTATGGCTACACCTTC,CASSVHQGRTGPNYGYTF
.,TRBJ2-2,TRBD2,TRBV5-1,TGCGCCAGCAGGGCGGCGGGAGTGAACACCGGGGAGCTGTTTTTT,CASRAAGVNTGELFF
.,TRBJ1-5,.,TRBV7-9,TGTGCCAGCAGTTCACACTGGGGGGGGGACAATCAGCCCCAGCATTTT,CASSSHWGGDNQPQHF
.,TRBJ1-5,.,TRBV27,TGTGCCAGCAGTTTATCGTTACAGTCTAGCAATCAGCCCCAGCATTTT,CASSLSLQSSNQPQHF
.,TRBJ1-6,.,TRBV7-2,TGTGCCAGCAGCTTAGAGCAGGGACGAAATTCACCCCTCCACTTT,CASSLEQGRNSPLHF
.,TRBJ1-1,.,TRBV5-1,TGCGCCAGCAGCTTGCCAGGGACTGAAGCTTTCTTT,CASSLPGTEAFF
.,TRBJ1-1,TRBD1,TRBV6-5,TGTGCCATCAGCCCCCGCCCACAGGGGCAAACTGAAGCTTTCTTT,CAISPRPQGQTEAFF